The clone carrying this T cell receptor (beta chain) was counted once. Repertoires were generated with immunoSEQ multiplex PCR, while TCRdb's copy carries only in-frame clones and drops some. The sample lists tens of thousands of clones, under 90% occurring once. This specimen comes from a study of blood T cell repertoires in COVID-19. Background on the study: COVID-19 samples from acute and convalescent phases originated in the United States, Italy and Spain.

Trimming shortened V by 0 bases and J by 2 bases, and 20 bases separated the two germline ends. The CDR3 length is 18 residues. From germline, CDR1 is SGHTA and CDR2 FQGTGA. Sample: peripheral blood. The source of this sequence is a man between 65 and 85 years old with active or convalescent COVID-19. The chain carries TRBV7-3 and TRBJ2-7; D uncertain. The DNA for the CDR3 is TGTGCCAGCAGCTTAACGGGCCAATCTGTACGCAAAACCTACGAGCAGTACTTC. It yields the protein CASSLTGQSVRKTYEQYF.